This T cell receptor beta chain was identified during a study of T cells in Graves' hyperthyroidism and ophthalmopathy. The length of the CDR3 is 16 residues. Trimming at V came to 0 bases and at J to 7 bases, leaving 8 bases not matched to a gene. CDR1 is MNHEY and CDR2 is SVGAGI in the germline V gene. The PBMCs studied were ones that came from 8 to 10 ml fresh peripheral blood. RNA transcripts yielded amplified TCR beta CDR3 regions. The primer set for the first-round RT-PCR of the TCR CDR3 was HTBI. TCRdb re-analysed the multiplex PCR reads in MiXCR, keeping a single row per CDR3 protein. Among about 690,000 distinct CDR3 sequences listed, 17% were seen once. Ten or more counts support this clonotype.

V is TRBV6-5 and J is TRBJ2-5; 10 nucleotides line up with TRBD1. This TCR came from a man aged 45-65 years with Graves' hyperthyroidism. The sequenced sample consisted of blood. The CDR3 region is CASSYSAGTGEVTQYF. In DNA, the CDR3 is TGTGCCAGCAGTTACTCCGCCGGGACAGGGGAAGTGACCCAGTACTTC.